Listed here are 32 T cell receptor beta chains from one sample, sequenced in a study of OX40 agonist ivuxolimab in advanced cancers. TCRdb keeps only in-frame clones here, not all; method: immunoSEQ multiplex PCR. The sample comprises some 51,000 clones, approximately 86% of which are singletons, and roughly 15% rests with the top ten. The sequencing used CD4+ or CD8+ T cells sorted from blood, collected in a trial of the OX40 agonist ivuxolimab. Every receptor here comes from an adult with an advanced solid tumor such as melanoma, head and neck, liver or kidney cancer.

The chain uses TRBV27 and TRBJ2-7; TRBD2 is a possible D gene (6 bases). The V and J ends lost 5 bases and 2 bases respectively, with 10 bases between them. This CDR3 is 13 amino acids long. Germline V gene sequence: CDR1 MNHEY, CDR2 SMNVEV (reference sequence). The CDR3 is CASSAGRAYEQYF. Written as DNA, the CDR3 is TGTGCCAGCAGTGCGGGACGAGCCTACGAGCAGTACTTC.

This clone appeared a single time. For the CDR3, the DNA is TGTGCCAGCAGTGAAGGGAGGGGCGGCACAGATACGCAGTATTTT. Translating gives CASSEGRGGTDTQYF. The rearrangement joins TRBV6-1 to TRBJ2-3, with D possibly TRBD2 on 6 matching bases. The CDR3 consists of 15 residues. The V end lost 1 base, the J end lost 1 base, and 9 bases lay between the germline ends. CDR1 is MNHNS and CDR2 is SASEGT in the germline V gene.

The V and J genes are TRBV11-1 and TRBJ2-7; the D gene is possibly TRBD2 (6 bases). The CDR3 covers 15 residues. Germline CDR1 reads SGHAT; CDR2 reads FQDESV (reference sequence). Trimming took 1 base from V and 0 from J, leaving 10 bases between them. In DNA, the CDR3 is TGTGCCAGCAGCTTAGAGGGACTGAACTCCTACGAGCAGTACTTC. Translated, it gives CASSLEGLNSYEQYF.

The chain has TRBV28 and TRBJ2-7; TRBD1 or TRBD2 may be the D gene (6 bases each). Trimming pared 6 bases from V and 2 bases from J, leaving 14 bases between. From germline, CDR1 is MDHEN and CDR2 SYDVKM. The CDR3 consists of 14 residues. The CDR3 DNA reads as TGTGCCAGCAGCAGGGGCGGGGTTCCCTACGAGCAGTACTTC. It is translated as CASSRGGVPYEQYF.

This chain connects TRBV6-1 to TRBJ2-1, with TRBD2 matching 7 bases. CDR3 length: 16 amino acids. In germline, CDR1 is MNHNS, CDR2 SASEGT. Trimming took 3 bases from V and 6 from J; bases not matched to a gene: 11. Written as DNA, the CDR3 is TGTGCCAGCAGTGATGAGCCGGGACTATCGTTCAATGAGCAGTTCTTC. Encoded protein: CASSDEPGLSFNEQFF.

The chain combines TRBV28 with TRBJ1-1; maybe TRBD1 (5 bases). Looked up from germline, CDR1 is MDHEN and CDR2 is SYDVKM. With 2 bases removed from V and 0 bases from J, the gap between germline ends came to 10 bases. CDR3 size: 15 residues. This chain's CDR3 is CASSLHGTVNTEAFF. The CDR3 bases are TGTGCCAGCAGTTTACACGGGACGGTGAACACTGAAGCTTTCTTT.

This clone was counted between two and nine times. The genes are TRBV10-2 and TRBJ1-2, with D unclear. From germline, CDR1 is WSHSY and CDR2 SAAADI. The CDR3 loop spans 12 amino acids. V was shortened by 2 bases and J by 7 bases, with 8 bases between the two germline ends. The CDR3 is CASSETAGGYTF. In nucleotides, the CDR3 is TGCGCCAGCAGTGAGACAGCCGGTGGCTACACCTTC.

The chain combines TRBV5-1 with TRBJ2-5, with 8 bases that match TRBD1. The CDR3 sequence is 14 residues long. The V gene end was trimmed by 4 bases and the J gene end by 2 bases; junction bases not matched to a gene: 4. From germline, CDR1 is SGHRS and CDR2 YFSETQ. This CDR3 reads CASSRTGNQETQYF. The CDR3 nucleotides are TGCGCCAGCAGCCGGACAGGGAATCAAGAGACCCAGTACTTC.

CDR3 amino acids: CASSKLEVQYF. The CDR3 DNA sequence: TGTGCCAGCAGCAAACTAGAGGTGCAGTATTTT. V gene TRBV7-9 combines with J gene TRBJ2-3, with a possible D match to TRBD2 (5 bases). Trimming removed 5 bases at V and 11 bases at J, with 11 bases between. The CDR3 has 11 residues. Germline CDR1 reads SEHNR; CDR2 reads FQNEAQ (reference sequence).

This chain links TRBV7-2 with TRBJ2-7, with 9 positions matching TRBD1. CDR1 and CDR2 from the germline V gene are SGHTA and FQGNSA. Germline trimming cut 4 bases from V and 3 bases from J; bases unmatched to any gene: 4. The CDR3 loop spans 14 amino acids. CDR3 sequence (DNA): TGTGCCAGCAGCTACGACAGGGGGATCTACGAGCAGTACTTC. As protein: CASSYDRGIYEQYF.

The chain recombines TRBV6-5 with TRBJ2-7; 13 bases are a match to TRBD2. The CDR3 is made up of 16 amino acids. In germline, CDR1 is MNHEY, CDR2 SVGAGI. V trimming: 0 bases; J trimming: 4 bases; junction bases outside the gene matches: 3. The chain's CDR3 is CASSYSGTSGTYEQYF. Here the CDR3 DNA reads TGTGCCAGCAGTTACTCCGGGACTAGCGGGACTTACGAGCAGTACTTC.

The CDR3: CAGRPGTGTDTQYF. CDR3 DNA: TGTGCCGGTCGCCCCGGGACAGGCACAGATACGCAGTATTTT. The V gene is TRBV6-1, the J gene TRBJ2-3; TRBD1 aligns across 7 bases. This CDR3 spans 14 amino acids. V lost 11 bases to trimming and J lost 1 base; unmatched junction nucleotides: 9. Germline V gene lookup returns CDR1 MNHNS and CDR2 SASEGT.

The chain combines TRBV28 with TRBJ2-5; D gene uncertain. V was pared by 1 base and J by 7 bases, with 13 bases between. CDR3 length: 14 residues. CDR1 and CDR2 from the germline V gene are MDHEN and SYDVKM. The CDR3 spells CASSLFRKGWTQYF. The CDR3 nucleotides are TGTGCCAGCAGTTTATTCCGGAAAGGGTGGACCCAGTACTTC.

V usage is TRBV7-9 and J usage is TRBJ2-5; D not resolved. Germline loops: CDR1 SEHNR, CDR2 FQNEAQ (reference sequence). This CDR3 region has 12 residues. Trimming stripped 5 bases from V and 5 bases from J, with 9 bases between. Here the CDR3 DNA reads TGTGCCAGCAGCCCACCCGGGGAGACCCAGTACTTC. As protein: CASSPPGETQYF.

This chain connects TRBV19 to TRBJ1-3; D remains unclear. Germline values: CDR1 LNHDA, CDR2 SQIVND (reference sequence). The CDR3 extends over 14 amino acids. V dropped 5 bases and J dropped 0 bases, with 8 bases sitting between them. The CDR3 nucleotides are TGTGCCAGTAGTTATGTGAACTCTGGAAACACCATATATTTT. Its translation: CASSYVNSGNTIYF.

V usage is TRBV27 and J usage is TRBJ2-1; 10 nucleotides line up with TRBD2. CDR1 MNHEY and CDR2 SMNVEV come from the germline V gene (reference sequence). This CDR3 is 14 amino acids long. V lost 4 bases to trimming and J lost 7 bases; unmatched junction nucleotides: 4. CDR3 DNA: TGTGCCAGCAGTTCCCTAGCGGGAGTGAATGAGCAGTTCTTC. It codes for CASSSLAGVNEQFF.

This clone appeared a single time. The chain is built from TRBV29-1 and TRBJ2-2, with 8 bases aligning to TRBD1. The germline CDR1 and CDR2 sequences are SQVTM and ANQGSEA. The length of the CDR3 is 15 residues. Unmatched junction bases numbered 7, after V lost 7 bases and J lost 0 bases. CDR3 protein: CSAQGAGANTGELFF. The CDR3, as DNA: TGCAGCGCCCAGGGGGCAGGGGCGAACACCGGGGAGCTGTTTTTT.

This clone came up once. The chain couples TRBV28 to TRBJ1-1; D unresolved. Trimming stripped 6 bases from V and 8 bases from J, with 13 bases between. Germline-derived CDR1 and CDR2 are MDHEN and SYDVKM. There are 12 residues in the CDR3. The CDR3 DNA is TGTGCCAGCAGGTTCGGGGAATGGGAAGCTTTCTTT. It encodes CASRFGEWEAFF.

In regard to this clone: A much bigger clone sits one base away, suggesting this may be a read error. V usage is TRBV11-2 and J usage is TRBJ2-7; no firm D call. Germline V lookup: CDR1 SGHAT, CDR2 FQNNGV. With 5 bases removed from V and 0 bases from J, the gap between germline ends came to 5 bases. The CDR3 covers 12 residues. CDR3 in DNA: TGTGCCAGCAGCCAGAGCTCCTACGAGCAGTACTTC. Its translation is CASSQSSYEQYF.

The chain has TRBV29-1 and TRBJ2-1; 10 nucleotides match TRBD1. The length of the CDR3 is 13 residues. V dropped 7 bases and J dropped 8; count of bases not matched to a gene: 8. Germline loops: CDR1 SQVTM, CDR2 ANQGSEA. CDR3 sequence: CSDTGQGKHEQFF. The CDR3, as DNA: TGCAGCGATACGGGACAGGGGAAACATGAGCAGTTCTTC.

The V gene is TRBV2, the J gene TRBJ2-4; D is unclear. Germline values: CDR1 SNHLY, CDR2 FYNNEI. V shed 7 bases and J shed 2 bases, with 12 bases lying between them. The CDR3 has 14 amino acids. CDR3 loop: CASNTETSKNIQYF. Written as DNA, the CDR3 is TGTGCCAGCAATACCGAAACTTCCAAAAACATTCAGTACTTC.

The chain employs TRBV19 and TRBJ2-3, with D possibly matching TRBD2 (5 bases). The CDR3 runs 14 residues. The germline V and J ends were trimmed by 8 bases and 0 bases, with 12 bases remaining between them. Per germline, CDR1 LNHDA and CDR2 SQIVND (reference sequence). The CDR3 coding sequence is TGTGCCAGTGATCGACCGGGAAGCACAGATACGCAGTATTTT. This gives the protein CASDRPGSTDTQYF.

The rearrangement uses TRBV5-4 and TRBJ1-1; no firm D call. Trimming cost V 8 bases and J 0 bases, with 8 bases left between them. The CDR3 runs 12 residues. Germline V gene lookup returns CDR1 SGHNT and CDR2 YYREEE (reference sequence). The CDR3 region is CASRDLNTEAFF. CDR3 nucleotide sequence: TGTGCCAGTCGTGACTTGAACACTGAAGCTTTCTTT.

This chain uses TRBV19 with TRBJ2-1, with D hard to call. The germline V and J ends were trimmed by 6 bases and 4 bases, with 19 bases remaining between them. The CDR3 contains 16 residues. The germline V gene has CDR1 LNHDA and CDR2 SQIVND (reference sequence). CDR3 sequence (DNA): TGTGCCAGTAGGGGCAGCTCCTTGATCTCTTACAATGAGCAGTTCTTC. It is translated as CASRGSSLISYNEQFF. Using reference TRBV19 and TRBJ2-1 for the parts outside the CDR3, the full variable domain is DGGITQSPKYLFRKEGQNVTLSCEQNLNHDAMYWYRQDPGQGLRLIYYSQIVNDFQKGDIAEGYSVSREKKESFPLTVTSAQKNPTAFYLCASRGSSLISYNEQFFGPGTRLTVL.

The gene calls are TRBV29-1 and TRBJ2-2, with 8 bases aligning to TRBD2. With V trimmed by 3 bases and J by 4 bases, 4 bases remained unmatched. Looked up from germline, CDR1 is SQVTM and CDR2 is ANQGSEA. This CDR3 has 14 amino acids. CDR3 residues: CSVDLGRATGELFF. DNA of the CDR3: TGCAGCGTTGACCTCGGGAGGGCCACCGGGGAGCTGTTTTTT.

The chain combines TRBV28 with TRBJ1-1, with 8 positions matching TRBD1. The CDR3 runs to 15 residues. Germline assignment: CDR1 MDHEN and CDR2 SYDVKM. J was trimmed by 5 bases and V by 3 bases; bases with no gene match: 8. CDR3 nucleotides: TGTGCCAGCAGTTTGATCGGCAGGGGGCATACTGAAGCTTTCTTT. Translated: CASSLIGRGHTEAFF.

This clone was recorded once. V gene TRBV5-1 combines with J gene TRBJ1-6; TRBD1 might be the D (5 bases). The CDR3 covers 16 residues. The germline V and J ends were trimmed by 4 bases and 3 bases, with 14 bases remaining between them. Germline loops: CDR1 SGHRS, CDR2 YFSETQ. CDR3: CASSPSGRSYNSPLHF. The CDR3 bases are TGCGCCAGCAGCCCGTCGGGACGGAGCTATAATTCACCCCTCCACTTT.

The table lists this clone with a count of one. The chain employs TRBV6-4 and TRBJ2-2; D gene ambiguous. Germline V gene sequence: CDR1 MRHNA, CDR2 SNTAGT. CDR3 length: 12 amino acids. V gave up 1 base and J gave up 4 bases, with 1 base separating them. The CDR3 region is CASSDFTGELFF. Here the CDR3 DNA reads TGTGCCAGCAGTGACTTCACCGGGGAGCTGTTTTTT.

The chain carries TRBV7-9 and TRBJ2-4; D might be TRBD1 (5 bases). The CDR3 totals 12 residues. In germline, CDR1 is SEHNR, CDR2 FQNEAQ (reference sequence). V was pared by 6 bases and J by 5 bases, with 8 bases between. CDR3 in amino acids: CASSPTENIQYF. Written as DNA, the CDR3 is TGTGCCAGCAGTCCGACAGAAAACATTCAGTACTTC.

The gene calls are TRBV7-3 and TRBJ2-2; D is undetermined. V was clipped by 3 bases and J by 0 bases, with 2 bases between them. The length of the CDR3 is 13 residues. Germline values: CDR1 SGHTA, CDR2 FQGTGA. The CDR3 region has the DNA TGTGCCAGCAGCTTCACGAACACCGGGGAGCTGTTTTTT. This gives the protein CASSFTNTGELFF.

V usage is TRBV14 and J usage is TRBJ2-5; D may correspond to TRBD1 or TRBD2 (5 bases each). V lost 1 base and J 1 base, leaving 13 bases between the germline ends. The CDR3 spans 16 residues. Looked up from germline, CDR1 is SGHDN and CDR2 is FVKESK. DNA for the CDR3: TGTGCCAGCAGCCAAGTAAAGGGACCCACCCAAGAGACCCAGTACTTC. It encodes CASSQVKGPTQETQYF.

The chain has TRBV5-8 and TRBJ2-5; TRBD1 aligns across 10 bases. From germline, CDR1 is SGHTS and CDR2 YDEGEE. V lost 7 bases and J lost 5; bases outside the gene matches: 17. This CDR3 comprises 17 residues. CDR3 DNA: TGTGCCAGCGGAGGTCGGCATTCGGGACAGGGGAGGGAGACCCAGTACTTC. This codes for CASGGRHSGQGRETQYF.